Listed below are T cell receptor beta chains from one sample, sequenced in a study of neoadjuvant anti-PD-1 for oral cavity cancer. The table came from immunoSEQ multiplex PCR; TCRdb's copy has only in-frame clones and leaves some out. The table shows about 12,000 clones, with approximately 74% occurring only once. The specimen comprised PBMCs, sampled after nivolumab (anti-PD-1) treatment. Receptor source: a person between 35 and 79 years old with oral cavity squamous cell carcinoma. Each CDR3 is given with its conserved first and last residue. The D gene is left open where the match is weak. Only some rows state a clone size, as once, few, many or a class for expanded clones.

CASSLTQGGRKFF	TGTGCCAGCAGTTTAACACAGGGTGGAAGGAAGTTCTTC	TRBJ2-1	.	.	TRBV27
CASSEYRARGTEAFF	TGTGCCAGCAGTGAATACAGGGCCCGGGGGACTGAAGCTTTCTTT	TRBJ1-1	.	.	TRBV2
CASSLQGGEKLFF	TGTGCCAGCAGCTTACAGGGTGGTGAAAAACTGTTTTTT	TRBJ1-4	.	once	TRBV5-6
CASSWTSGSTEQYF	TGTGCCAGCAGCTGGACTAGCGGGTCAACCGAGCAGTACTTC	TRBJ2-7	TRBD2	once	TRBV5-5
CASSAPSGTEAFF	TGCGCCAGCAGTGCCCCTAGTGGCACTGAAGCTTTCTTT	TRBJ1-1	.	.	TRBV5-1
CASSLRDRRAYGYTF	TGTGCCAGCAGCTTGAGGGACAGGAGAGCCTATGGCTACACCTTC	TRBJ1-2	TRBD1	.	TRBV5-8
CASSLIGSTEAFF	TGTGCCAGCAGCTTAATAGGGTCGACCGAAGCTTTCTTT	TRBJ1-1	.	.	TRBV7-9
CSASTRYLAKNIQYF	TGCAGCGCCAGCACCCGGTACCTAGCCAAAAACATTCAGTACTTC	TRBJ2-4	.	.	TRBV29-1
CASSPKEGAYGANVLTF	TGTGCCAGCAGCCCAAAAGAAGGGGCGTACGGGGCCAACGTCCTGACTTTC	TRBJ2-6	.	.	TRBV21-1
CASKRAGEAGELFF	TGTGCCAGCAAGCGAGCGGGAGAAGCCGGGGAGCTGTTTTTT	TRBJ2-2	TRBD2	.	TRBV6-1
CASSPTGQEGNTIYF	TGTGCCAGCAGTCCCACGGGACAGGAAGGAAACACCATATATTTT	TRBJ1-3	TRBD1	.	TRBV28
CASSLGQGWDQREYEQFF	TGCGCCAGCAGCCTGGGACAGGGTTGGGACCAGCGGGAGTATGAGCAGTTCTTC	TRBJ2-1	.	.	TRBV5-1
CASSPRSGSTDTQYF	TGTGCCAGCAGCCCCCGCAGCGGTAGCACAGATACGCAGTATTTT	TRBJ2-3	.	few	TRBV9